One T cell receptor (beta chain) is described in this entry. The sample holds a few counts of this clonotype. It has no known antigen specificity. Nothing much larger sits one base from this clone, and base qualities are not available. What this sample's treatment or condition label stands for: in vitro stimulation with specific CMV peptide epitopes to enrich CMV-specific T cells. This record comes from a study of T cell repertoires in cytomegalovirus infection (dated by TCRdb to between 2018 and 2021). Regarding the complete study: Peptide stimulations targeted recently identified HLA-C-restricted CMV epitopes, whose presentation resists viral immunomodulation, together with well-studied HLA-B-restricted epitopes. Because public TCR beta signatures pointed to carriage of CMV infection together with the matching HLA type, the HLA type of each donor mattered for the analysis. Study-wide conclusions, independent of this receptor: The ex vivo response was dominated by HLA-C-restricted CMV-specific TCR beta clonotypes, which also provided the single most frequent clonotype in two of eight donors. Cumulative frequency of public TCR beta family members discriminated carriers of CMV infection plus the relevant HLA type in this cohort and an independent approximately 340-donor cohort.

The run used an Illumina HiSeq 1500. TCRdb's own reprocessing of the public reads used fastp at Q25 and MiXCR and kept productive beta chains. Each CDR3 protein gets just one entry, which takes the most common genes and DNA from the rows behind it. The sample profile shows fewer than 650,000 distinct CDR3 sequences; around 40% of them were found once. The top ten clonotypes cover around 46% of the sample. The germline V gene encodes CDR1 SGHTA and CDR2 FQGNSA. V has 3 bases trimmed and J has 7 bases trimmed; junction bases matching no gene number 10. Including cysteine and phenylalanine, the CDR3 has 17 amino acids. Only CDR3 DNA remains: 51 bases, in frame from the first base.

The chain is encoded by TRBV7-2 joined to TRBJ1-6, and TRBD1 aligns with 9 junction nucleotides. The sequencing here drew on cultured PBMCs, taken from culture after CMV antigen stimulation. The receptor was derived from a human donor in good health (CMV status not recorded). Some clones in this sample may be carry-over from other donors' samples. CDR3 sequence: CASSFLLGTGRNSPLHF. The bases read TGTGCCAGCAGCTTCCTTTTGGGGACAGGGAGAAATTCACCCCTCCACTTT.